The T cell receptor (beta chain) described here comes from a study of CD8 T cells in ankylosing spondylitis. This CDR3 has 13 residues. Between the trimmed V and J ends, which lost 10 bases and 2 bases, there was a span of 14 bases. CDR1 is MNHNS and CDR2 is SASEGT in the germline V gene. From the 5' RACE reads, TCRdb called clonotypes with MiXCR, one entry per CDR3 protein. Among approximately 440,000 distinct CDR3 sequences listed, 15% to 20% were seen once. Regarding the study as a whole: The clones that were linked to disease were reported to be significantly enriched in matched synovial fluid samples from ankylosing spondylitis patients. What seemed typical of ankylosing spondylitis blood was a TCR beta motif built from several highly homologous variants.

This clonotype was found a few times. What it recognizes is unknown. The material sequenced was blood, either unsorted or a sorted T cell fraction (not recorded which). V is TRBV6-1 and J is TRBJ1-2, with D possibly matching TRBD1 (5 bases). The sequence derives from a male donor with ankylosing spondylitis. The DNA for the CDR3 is TGTGCCACCCAGGGCCAGATAAACTATGGCTACACCTTC. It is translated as CATQGQINYGYTF.